This entry concerns a single TCR beta chain. Its antigen is still unknown. Per the germline V gene, CDR1 is GTSNPN and CDR2 is SVGIG (reference sequence). V was clipped by 3 bases and J by 5 bases, with 10 bases between them. The CDR3 contains 12 residues. Both peripheral blood and punch biopsies of lesional scalp skin were obtained from patients who had alopecia areata. The data belong to a study of CD8+ T cells in alopecia areata. Study in general: Treated patients swallowed 5 to 10 mg of oral tofacitinib twice daily.

General study points: Affected scalp, especially in alopecia totalis/universalis, had a higher clonality than normal scalp did.

Extracted RNA was reverse transcribed into cDNA, the sequencing template. The repertoire was sequenced with immunoSEQ multiplex PCR; TCRdb's copy has only in-frame clones and lacks some. The profile covers around 140,000 clones, with about 51% appearing a single time and more than 0.95% taken by the ten largest. The chain is built from TRBV30 and TRBJ2-5; D unclear. The source is a human donor with alopecia areata. Sequenced here: CD4+ T cells sorted from blood, sampled at week 0. DNA for the CDR3: TGTGCCTGGAGGCACCTGTGGGAGACCCAGTACTTC. Translated, it gives CAWRHLWETQYF.